The 6 T cell receptor beta chains below were found in one sample sequenced in a study of T-cell memory formation after mild COVID-19. TCRdb reanalysed the 5' RACE reads using MiXCR and keeps one entry per CDR3 protein. The data hold 90,000 to 130,000 distinct CDR3 sequences, with 18% observed a single time. Sequenced material: PBMCs or a T cell subset sorted from them (not recorded which). All receptors derive from a man between 18 and 29 years old who had mild COVID-19 (a few samples of this study predate the infection). Cell type and time point are not known.

This clonotype has a handful of counts. This chain joins TRBV28 and TRBJ1-5; 9 nucleotides line up with TRBD1. Germline V gene data show CDR1 as MDHEN and CDR2 as SYDVKM. V was pared by 6 bases and J by 4 bases, with 4 bases of the junction left unmatched. This CDR3 region has 14 residues. The CDR3 DNA reads TGTGCCAGCAGAGCACAGGGGGCAAATCAGCCCCAGCATTTT. This codes for CASRAQGANQPQHF.

The chain uses TRBV7-2 and TRBJ2-5, with 9 bases that match TRBD1. Trimming removed 3 bases from V and 12 bases from J; junction bases left unmatched: 8. The CDR3 spans 13 residues. The germline V gene encodes CDR1 SGHTA and CDR2 FQGNSA. Here the CDR3 reads CASSFDAGQGEYF. The CDR3 DNA is TGTGCCAGCAGCTTCGATGCGGGACAGGGAGAGTACTTC.

The rearrangement uses TRBV28 and TRBJ2-7, with D possibly matching TRBD1 (5 bases). The CDR3 is 14 amino acids. The germline V gene encodes CDR1 MDHEN and CDR2 SYDVKM. Trimming left V 2 bases short and J 2 bases short, with 10 bases between. CDR3 loop: CASSLGDRAYEQYV. CDR3 in DNA: TGTGCCAGCAGTTTAGGCGACAGAGCCTACGAGCAGTACGTC.

This clonotype was found many times. The chain carries TRBV7-8 and TRBJ2-3; possible D gene TRBD2, 6 bases. The CDR3 is 14 residues long. V gave up 8 bases and J gave up 2 bases, with 14 bases separating them. The V gene's germline CDR1 is SGHVS and CDR2 FQNEAQ. The CDR3 bases are TGTGCCAGCGGGGCCGGGGGACTCACAGATACGCAGTATTTT. It encodes CASGAGGLTDTQYF.

The chain employs TRBV5-1 and TRBJ2-1, with 8 bases identical to TRBD2. This CDR3 has 15 amino acids. The germline CDR1 and CDR2 sequences are SGHRS and YFSETQ. The trim removed 3 bases at V and 2 bases at J, leaving 4 bases unmatched. CDR3 amino acids: CASSYGGGAYNEQFF. The CDR3 DNA reads as TGCGCCAGCAGCTACGGGGGGGGCGCCTACAATGAGCAGTTCTTC.

In its sample, this clonotype was seen a few times. The chain has TRBV6-6 and TRBJ2-5, with TRBD1 matching 7 bases. The germline V gene has CDR1 MNHNY and CDR2 SVGAGI (reference sequence). The CDR3 runs to 16 residues. The V and J ends lost 2 bases and 0 bases, in that order; junction bases with no gene match: 6. CDR3 protein: CASSYPRDRDQETQYF. The CDR3, as DNA: TGTGCCAGCAGTTACCCCCGGGACAGAGACCAAGAGACCCAGTACTTC.